Listed below are T cell receptor beta chains from one sample, sequenced in a study of blood T cell repertoires in COVID-19. Assay used: immunoSEQ multiplex PCR; TCRdb lists only in-frame clones, some missing. The sample comprises more than 150,000 clones, approximately 90% of which are singletons, and approximately 0.93% rests with the top ten. Sequenced material: peripheral blood. The receptor set was obtained from a young woman who had recovered from COVID-19. Both conserved end residues are part of each CDR3. The D gene is left open where the match is weak. Size tells how often a clone was seen (once, few, many) or the class of an expanded clone, and some rows leave it out.

j_gene	d_gene	abundance	v_gene	CDR3nt	CDR3aa
TRBJ2-6	TRBD1	-	TRBV19	TGTGCCAGTACCAACCAACCGGGGACAGGGACTGGGGCCAACGTCCTGACTTTC	CASTNQPGTGTGANVLTF
TRBJ1-1	-	-	TRBV18	TGTGCCAGCTCATACAGGGAGGGGTACACTGAAGCTTTCTTT	CASSYREGYTEAFF
TRBJ1-6	-	-	TRBV5-6	TGTGCCAGCAGCTTTTTGTCCGGGGAGGGCTGGGGACCCCTCCACTTT	CASSFLSGEGWGPLHF
TRBJ2-2	TRBD1	once	TRBV5-4	TGTGCCAGCAGCTTGGCCCGCGGAAGGGGGCGTAGTTACGGGGAGCTGTTTTTT	CASSLARGRGRSYGELFF
TRBJ2-5	TRBD1	once	TRBV10-3	TGTGCCATCAGTGCCGACAGGGGGGACGAGACCCAGTACTTC	CAISADRGDETQYF
TRBJ1-2	-	-	TRBV25-1	TGTGCCAGCAGTGAGAGCAACCCCTATCGCTACACCTTC	CASSESNPYRYTF
TRBJ1-1	-	-	TRBV10-3	TGTGCCATCAGTGAGTCGGGAGGGGAAGCTTTCTTT	CAISESGGEAFF
TRBJ1-6	-	-	TRBV6-5	TGTGCCAGCAGGGACACAGCCTATAATTCACCCCTCCACTTT	CASRDTAYNSPLHF
TRBJ2-3	-	-	TRBV6-6	TGTGCCAGCAGTTACGAGGTCCGACCCACGAATACGCAGTATTTT	CASSYEVRPTNTQYF
TRBJ1-4	-	-	TRBV27	TGTGCCAGCAGTTTATCCCTAGGGGATGAAAAACTGTTTTTT	CASSLSLGDEKLFF
TRBJ1-1	-	-	TRBV5-5	TGTGCCAGCAGCTTGGGGGCCTTGAACACTGAAGCTTTCTTT	CASSLGALNTEAFF
TRBJ1-1	-	few	TRBV2	TGTGCCAGCAGTGAAAGGCGGGGTGGATTCACTGAAGCTTTCTTT	CASSERRGGFTEAFF
TRBJ1-5	-	-	TRBV30	TGTGCCTGGACCAGAGGACAGACCAATCAGCCCCAGCATTTT	CAWTRGQTNQPQHF
TRBJ2-6	-	-	TRBV2	TGTGCCAGTGCGGCCCGCGACCTGACTTTC	CASAARDLTF
TRBJ2-3	-	once	TRBV20-1	TGCAGTGCTAGTGCCCCGGGGGATACGCAGTATTTT	CSASAPGDTQYF
TRBJ1-6	-	-	TRBV3-1/TRBV3-2	TGTGCCAGCAGCCAAGATAGGGGAGGGGTTTTGTTGAATTCACCCCTCCACTTT	CASSQDRGGVLLNSPLHF
TRBJ2-1	-	once	TRBV27	TGTGCCAGCAGTTGGGCAGGCGACTACAATGAGCAGTTCTTC	CASSWAGDYNEQFF
TRBJ2-3	-	-	TRBV7-3	TGTGCCAGCAGCTTTTCGCGGACAGATACGCAGTATTTT	CASSFSRTDTQYF
TRBJ1-2	-	once	TRBV4-3	TGCGCCAGCAGCCAGTCAAAAGGTGCGGCGCGGTACTATGGCTACACCTTC	CASSQSKGAARYYGYTF
TRBJ2-2	TRBD1	few	TRBV24-1	TGTGCCACCAGTGATTTTTCGGGACAGGGGGCCGGGGAGCTGTTTTTT	CATSDFSGQGAGELFF
TRBJ2-7	-	once	TRBV11-2	TGTGCCAGCAGCCGGGACATGAGGGAGCAGTACTTC	CASSRDMREQYF
TRBJ1-4	-	-	TRBV18	TGTGCCAGCTCACGAGGTAACCTGGAAAAACTGTTTTTT	CASSRGNLEKLFF